These 30 T cell receptor beta chains originate from one sample sequenced in a study of Graves' ophthalmopathy and Graves' hyperthyroidism. Amplification of TCR beta CDR3 regions used RNA transcripts. HTBI-primed first-round RT-PCR preceded second-round multiplex PCR. MiXCR was run by TCRdb on the multiplex PCR reads, yielding one entry per CDR3 protein. Of 350,000 or so distinct CDR3 sequences in the sample, roughly 15% are singletons; the top ten hold 10% to 15%. The sequenced sample was peripheral blood. Receptor source: an adult man with Graves' ophthalmopathy.

This chain uses TRBV14 with TRBJ2-2, with D perhaps being TRBD1 or TRBD2 (8 bases each). Trimming removed 4 bases from V and 6 bases from J, with 24 bases in between. Germline assignment: CDR1 SGHDN and CDR2 FVKESK. The length of the CDR3 is 18 residues. The CDR3, as DNA: TGTGCCAGCAGCCCACAGGGGGTTTGGAGCGGGAGAGCCGGGGAGCTGTTTTTT. As protein: CASSPQGVWSGRAGELFF.

The gene calls are TRBV28 and TRBJ2-7, with TRBD1 matching over 10 bases. Per germline, CDR1 MDHEN and CDR2 SYDVKM. CDR3 length: 15 amino acids. With V trimmed by 4 bases and J by 3 bases, 6 bases remained unmatched. CDR3 loop: CASSSGTGVNYEQYF. The CDR3 nucleotides are TGTGCCAGCAGTTCCGGGACAGGGGTTAACTACGAGCAGTACTTC.

At least ten counts were recorded for this clonotype. The chain carries TRBV27 and TRBJ2-4; 8 bases line up with TRBD1. The V and J ends lost 6 bases and 1 base, in that order; junction bases with no gene match: 5. Germline V gene lookup returns CDR1 MNHEY and CDR2 SMNVEV (reference sequence). CDR3 length equals 15 residues. The chain's CDR3 is CASRKTGAAKNIQYF. For the CDR3, the DNA is TGTGCCAGCAGAAAGACAGGGGCGGCCAAAAACATTCAGTACTTC.

This clonotype came up many times. The junction departs from germline at one end; a sequencing error may be responsible. The chain couples TRBV9 to TRBJ2-7; D is possibly TRBD1 (6 bases). Germline V gene data show CDR1 as SGDLS and CDR2 as YYNGEE. The CDR3 is 14 amino acids. The CDR3 sequence: CASSLRQVSNEQYF. The CDR3 DNA reads TGTGCCAGCAGCTTAAGACAGGTCTCCAACGAGCAGTACTTC.

This clonotype was recorded at least ten times. V and J are TRBV5-1 and TRBJ2-7, with D possibly called TRBD1 or TRBD2 (5 bases each). The length of the CDR3 is 14 residues. Germline-derived CDR1 and CDR2 are SGHRS and YFSETQ. The germline V and J ends were trimmed by 4 bases and 3 bases, with 14 bases remaining between them. CDR3 region: CASSLSGRSYEQYF. The CDR3 nucleotides are TGCGCCAGCAGCCTTTCGGGACGGAGCTACGAGCAGTACTTC.

This clonotype was found many times. The chain has TRBV4-1 and TRBJ2-7, with 8 bases matching TRBD1. The junction had 2 bases not matched to a gene; V was cut back by 0 bases and J by 4 bases. The CDR3 loop spans 14 amino acids. Germline V CDR1 and CDR2: MGHRA, YSYEKL. The DNA of the CDR3 is TGCGCCAGCAGCCAAGACAGGGGGCGGTACGAGCAGTACTTC. Encoded protein: CASSQDRGRYEQYF.

This clonotype came up many times. The V and J genes are TRBV2 and TRBJ2-5, with 13 bases fitting TRBD2. The CDR3 has 16 residues. Germline-derived CDR1 and CDR2 are SNHLY and FYNNEI. V dropped 2 bases and J dropped 5; count of bases not matched to a gene: 5. Written as DNA, the CDR3 is TGTGCCAGCAGTGAAACTAGCGGGAGGGCCCTCGAGACCCAGTACTTC. This encodes CASSETSGRALETQYF.

In this sample, this clonotype turned up many times. The rearrangement links TRBV12-3 or TRBV12-4 to TRBJ2-7; D is unclear. The CDR3 has 14 residues. V lost 3 bases to trimming and J lost 2 bases, with 11 bases between them. CDR3 sequence: CASSFGVRTYEQYF. DNA for the CDR3: TGTGCCAGCAGTTTTGGGGTCCGGACCTACGAGCAGTACTTC.

At least ten counts were recorded for this clonotype. The chain carries TRBV6-5 and TRBJ1-1; D may be TRBD1 (5 bases). Germline loops: CDR1 MNHEY, CDR2 SVGAGI. The CDR3 runs 15 residues. V lost 6 bases and J 6 bases, leaving 20 bases between the germline ends. The DNA for the CDR3 is TGTGCCAGCAGCCAAAGTTGGGGCCAGAGCTCTGAAGCTTTCTTT. Its translation: CASSQSWGQSSEAFF.

This clonotype was recorded at least ten times. The rearrangement uses TRBV18 and TRBJ1-1; D gene ambiguous. Germline lookup yields CDR1 KGHSH and CDR2 LQKENI. Trimming took off 2 bases at V and 2 bases at J, with 6 bases between the two ends. The CDR3 consists of 13 residues. The CDR3: CASSPGSNTEAFF. CDR3 in DNA: TGTGCCAGCTCACCAGGGAGTAACACTGAAGCTTTCTTT.

This clonotype came up many times. The rearrangement uses TRBV4-3 and TRBJ2-7, with a possible D match to TRBD1 (6 bases). Deletions cut 0 bases from V and 0 bases from J, with 18 bases between. There are 18 residues in the CDR3. Germline CDR1 reads LGHNA; CDR2 reads YSLEER. In nucleotides, the CDR3 is TGCGCCAGCAGCCAAGATTTCATGCGGAGGACAGACTCCTACGAGCAGTACTTC. Translated: CASSQDFMRRTDSYEQYF.

With regard to this clonotype: This CDR3 fails to terminate in the conserved phenylalanine or tryptophan, so it likely reflects a read error. This chain uses TRBV5-8 with TRBJ1-1; no clear D. Germline lookup yields CDR1 SGHTS and CDR2 YDEGEE. Trimming cost V 0 bases and J 4 bases, with 7 bases left between them. This CDR3 has 13 residues. CDR3 sequence: CASSLAPGTEAFL. The CDR3 nucleotides read TGTGCCAGCAGCTTGGCTCCGGGCACTGAAGCTTTCCTT.

J is TRBJ1-1 and V is TRBV6-1; maybe TRBD1 (5 bases). This CDR3 contains 13 residues. Germline V gives CDR1 MNHNS, CDR2 SASEGT. Trimming left V 6 bases short and J 7 bases short, with 15 bases between. As DNA, the CDR3 is TGTGCCAGCAGAACAGGAAGTCGGATTGAAGCTTTCTTT. Translating gives CASRTGSRIEAFF.

This clonotype was detected only a few times. The rearrangement links TRBV10-2 to TRBJ2-5; D is uncertain. Germline assignment: CDR1 WSHSY and CDR2 SAAADI. Trimming pared 4 bases from V and 4 bases from J, leaving 19 bases between. The CDR3 sequence is 16 residues long. In nucleotides, the CDR3 is TGCGCCAGCAGTGGTCCCGGGCCTAAATTCCTAGAGACCCAGTACTTC. Its protein is CASSGPGPKFLETQYF.

The rearrangement uses TRBV12-3 or TRBV12-4 and TRBJ1-1, with D possibly matching TRBD1 (5 bases). The V end was cut by 7 bases, the J end by 4 bases, with 19 bases between. CDR3 length equals 15 residues. DNA for the CDR3: TGTGCCAGCAACTGGGGACTCAGAGTGCTCACTGAAGCTTTCTTT. This gives the protein CASNWGLRVLTEAFF.

The sample holds many counts of this clonotype. The chain links TRBV4-1 to TRBJ2-6; D may correspond to TRBD1 or TRBD2 (5 bases each). This CDR3 contains 19 residues. Germline values: CDR1 MGHRA, CDR2 YSYEKL. Trimming stripped 0 bases from V and 0 bases from J, with 15 bases between. The CDR3 sequence is CASSQDGDGTSSGANVLTF. The CDR3 DNA follows: TGCGCCAGCAGCCAAGATGGGGACGGAACGAGCTCTGGGGCCAACGTCCTGACTTTC.

The sample holds many counts of this clonotype. The rearrangement links TRBV12-3 or TRBV12-4 to TRBJ2-7, with D perhaps matching TRBD1 or TRBD2 (5 bases each). This CDR3 region has 15 residues. The ends were cut back, 5 bases at V and 4 bases at J, with 18 bases in the middle. The CDR3 DNA reads as TGTGCCAGCAGTCCACTGGGGCTAGCAGGATACGAGCAGTACTTC. Its translation is CASSPLGLAGYEQYF.

This clonotype was counted at least ten times. This chain uses TRBV6-4 with TRBJ1-2, with D tentatively TRBD1 (5 bases). The CDR3 sequence is 12 residues long. V was shortened by 6 bases and J by 4 bases, with 9 bases between the two germline ends. Germline CDR1 MRHNA, CDR2 SNTAGT. The CDR3 nucleotides read TGTGCCAGCAGGGACACCGGCTATGGCTACACCTTC. This sequence encodes CASRDTGYGYTF.

In this sample, this clonotype turned up once. The chain links TRBV12-3 or TRBV12-4 to TRBJ1-2, with a weak D call TRBD1 (5 bases). V lost 5 bases to trimming and J lost 7 bases, with 26 bases between them. The CDR3 consists of 17 residues. The CDR3 loop reads CASSPLWTINPSLGYTF. The CDR3 DNA follows: TGTGCCAGCAGTCCCTTGTGGACAATAAATCCTTCTCTTGGCTACACCTTC.

Many counts were recorded for this clonotype. The rearrangement joins TRBV28 to TRBJ1-2; D gene uncertain. V was pared by 6 bases and J by 1 base, with 9 bases between. From germline, CDR1 is MDHEN and CDR2 SYDVKM. There are 13 residues in the CDR3. CDR3 protein: CASSQTNNYGYTF. Written as DNA, the CDR3 is TGTGCCAGCAGCCAGACTAATAACTATGGCTACACCTTC.

The table lists this clonotype with many counts. V usage is TRBV3-1 and J usage is TRBJ2-7; D not resolved. This CDR3 contains 15 residues. Germline V gene lookup returns CDR1 LGHDT and CDR2 YNNKEL (reference sequence). Trimming removed 0 bases from V and 1 base from J, with 10 bases in between. CDR3 residues: CASSQDRAGSYEQYF. The CDR3 DNA reads TGTGCCAGCAGCCAAGATAGGGCAGGATCCTACGAGCAGTACTTC.

This clonotype was recorded only once. The J gene is TRBJ1-1, the V gene TRBV6-2 or TRBV6-3; D unclear. V was cut by 7 bases and J by 2 bases, with 17 bases left in between. Germline CDR1 reads MNHEY; CDR2 reads SVGEGT. The CDR3 consists of 15 residues. Here the CDR3 reads CASTGRSVVNTEAFF. DNA of the CDR3: TGTGCCAGCACGGGGAGAAGCGTAGTAAACACTGAAGCTTTCTTT.

There are many counts of this clonotype. This chain uses TRBV6-1 with TRBJ1-2; 7 nucleotides match TRBD1. Trimming took 6 bases from V and 0 from J; bases not matched to a gene: 10. The CDR3 has 16 residues. The germline gives CDR1 MNHNS, CDR2 SASEGT. CDR3 amino acids: CASRRTDRVANYGYTF. As DNA, the CDR3 is TGTGCCAGCAGAAGAACCGACAGGGTAGCTAACTATGGCTACACCTTC.

On this clonotype: A read error may explain this, as a much larger clone is one base away. This chain connects TRBV6-1 to TRBJ1-5; a weak D match, TRBD1 (6 bases). The length of the CDR3 is 16 residues. The V gene lost 6 bases and the J gene lost 4 bases, with 19 bases spanning the gap. CDR1 and CDR2 from the germline V gene are MNHNS and SASEGT. CDR3 DNA sequence: TGTGCCAGCAGAAAACGCTGGGGGCCTAGAAATCAGCCCCAGCATTTT. This encodes CASRKRWGPRNQPQHF.

Many counts were recorded for this clonotype. The CDR3 loop is CASSFSYSNYGYTF. The CDR3 DNA follows: TGTGCCAGCAGCTTCAGTTACTCTAACTATGGCTACACCTTC. This chain links TRBV7-2 with TRBJ1-2; no definite D call. The ends were cut back, 3 bases at V and 0 bases at J, with 8 bases in the middle. Germline CDR1 reads SGHTA; CDR2 reads FQGNSA. The CDR3 contains 14 residues.

This clonotype was counted ten times or more. One end of the junction is discordant with germline, which a read error may explain. The V gene is TRBV5-1, the J gene TRBJ2-4, with unresolved D. The CDR3 is 11 residues long. Germline-derived CDR1 and CDR2 are SGHRS and YFSETQ. The CDR3 loop is CASSLGNIQYF. CDR3 nucleotide sequence: TGCGCCAGCAGTTTGGGAAACATTCAGTACTTC. The complete variable domain, with remaining parts taken from reference TRBV5-1 and TRBJ2-4, reads KAGVTQTPRYLIKTRGQQVTLSCSPISGHRSVSWYQQTPGQGLQFLFEYFSETQRNKGNFPGRFSGRQFSNSRSEMNVSTLELGDSALYLCASSLGNIQYFGAGTRLSVL.

This clonotype was counted ten times or more. The J gene is TRBJ2-7, the V gene TRBV6-1; 8 nucleotides agree with TRBD2. The V segment lost 6 bases and the J segment 2 bases; nucleotides outside the gene matches: 6. Germline V gene lookup returns CDR1 MNHNS and CDR2 SASEGT. This CDR3 is 14 amino acids long. CDR3 loop: CASRGGLATYEQYF. The CDR3 DNA reads TGTGCCAGCAGGGGAGGACTAGCCACCTACGAGCAGTACTTC.

Ten or more counts support this clonotype. The chain has TRBV11-2 and TRBJ2-5, with 14 bases identical to TRBD2. Trimming took 5 bases from V and 9 from J; bases not matched to a gene: 17. In germline, CDR1 is SGHAT, CDR2 FQNNGV. The CDR3 extends over 18 amino acids. CDR3 residues: CASSPIPTSGGAGGAQYF. The CDR3 nucleotides are TGTGCCAGCAGCCCGATCCCGACTAGCGGGGGGGCCGGGGGAGCCCAGTACTTC. The full variable domain, rest sourced from reference TRBV11-2 and TRBJ2-5, is EAGVAQSPRYKIIEKRQSVAFWCNPISGHATLYWYQQILGQGPKLLIQFQNNGVVDDSQLPKDRFSAERLKGVDSTLKIQPAKLEDSAVYLCASSPIPTSGGAGGAQYFGPGTRLLVL.

As to this clonotype: With a much larger clone just one base away, this may be a read error. The CDR3 carries no conserved terminal phenylalanine or tryptophan, so it likely arises from a read error. The chain joins TRBV2 to TRBJ1-1; the D gene is possibly TRBD1 (5 bases). CDR3 length equals 15 residues. Trimming pared 1 base from V and 1 base from J, leaving 10 bases between. Per the germline V gene, CDR1 is SNHLY and CDR2 is FYNNEI. Here the CDR3 reads CASSEEGGGNTEAFV. The CDR3 DNA sequence: TGTGCCAGCAGTGAAGAGGGCGGGGGGAACACTGAAGCTTTCGTT.

This clonotype came up many times. The rearrangement links TRBV4-1 to TRBJ2-5; 7 bases match TRBD1. Germline V gene data show CDR1 as MGHRA and CDR2 as YSYEKL. The CDR3 covers 16 residues. V lost 1 base and J lost 3; bases outside the gene matches: 8. The CDR3 nucleotides are TGCGCCAGCAGCCAAGGACGACAGGGATTTGAAGAGACCCAGTACTTC. This gives the protein CASSQGRQGFEETQYF.